The clone carrying this T cell receptor beta chain was observed a few times. Its antigen remains unidentified. Trimming took off 0 bases at V and 8 bases at J, with 2 bases between the two ends. This CDR3 region has 12 residues. The entry originates in a study of T-cell memory formation after mild COVID-19. The wider study: Clusters were largely donor specific.

General study points: The study found balanced CD4/CD8 in clones contracting day 15 to 85 and a CD4+ lean in later expanders.

TCRdb used MiXCR to reprocess the 5' RACE reads, holding one entry per CDR3 protein. The data contain around 83,000 distinct CDR3 sequences, about 23% of them singletons. The V and J genes are TRBV12-3 or TRBV12-4 and TRBJ1-6; D gene unclear. The specimen sequenced was PBMCs or a T cell subset sorted from them (not recorded which). The sequence came from a man in his late teens or twenties who had mild COVID-19 (a few samples of this study predate the infection). Cell type and time point are not known. The CDR3 DNA sequence: TGTGCCAGCAGTTTAGCTTATTCACCCCTCCACTTT. Translated, it gives CASSLAYSPLHF.